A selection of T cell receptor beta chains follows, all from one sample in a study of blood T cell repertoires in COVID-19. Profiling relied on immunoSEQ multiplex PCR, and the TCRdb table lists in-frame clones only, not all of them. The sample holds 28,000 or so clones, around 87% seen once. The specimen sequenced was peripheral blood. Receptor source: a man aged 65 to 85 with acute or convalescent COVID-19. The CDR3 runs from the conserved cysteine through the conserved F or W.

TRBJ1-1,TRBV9,CASTPTGGKTEAFF
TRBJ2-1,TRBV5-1,CASSIPLGAGASNEQFF
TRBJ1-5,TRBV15,CATSRAAETGNQPQHF
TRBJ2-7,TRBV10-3,CAISEGLAGTYEQYF
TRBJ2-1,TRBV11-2,CASSFSGGEGNEQFF
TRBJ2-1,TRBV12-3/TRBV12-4,CASTLRPHNEQFF
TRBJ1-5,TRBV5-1,CASSLDPGGSIQPQHF
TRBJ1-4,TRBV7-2,CASSPGTTEKLFF
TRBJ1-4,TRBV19,CASTRGGISVNEKLFF
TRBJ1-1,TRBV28,CASWSGTVTEAFF
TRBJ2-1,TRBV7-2,CASSFSYGTPTNNEQFF
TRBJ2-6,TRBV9,CASSVAAGSSGANVLTF
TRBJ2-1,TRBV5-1,CASSPYSGRAVNEQFF
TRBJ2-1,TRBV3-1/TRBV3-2,CASSQLERNEQFF
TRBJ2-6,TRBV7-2,CASSLRQTSGANVLTF
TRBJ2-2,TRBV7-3,CASRLDVGSTGELFF
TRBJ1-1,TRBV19,CASSTRDRGRDTEAFF
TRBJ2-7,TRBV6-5,CASRDGGALSYEQYF
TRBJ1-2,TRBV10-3,CAISESTGYGYTF
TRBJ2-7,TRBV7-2,CASTQGLEYYEQYF
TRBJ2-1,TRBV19,CASSMRQGSYNEQFF
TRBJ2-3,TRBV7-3,CASSTEGDGGSVTQYF
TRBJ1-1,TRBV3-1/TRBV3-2,CASRGRGALNTEAFF
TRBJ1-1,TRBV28,CASSTITGEAFF
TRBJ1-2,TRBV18,CASSPLSANYGYTF
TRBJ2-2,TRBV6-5,CASSYSTSATGELFF
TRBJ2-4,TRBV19,CASSPGQKAKNIQYF
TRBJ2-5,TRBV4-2,CASSSRTGQETQYF
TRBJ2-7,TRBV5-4,CASSLELAPTYEQYF
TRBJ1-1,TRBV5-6,CASSSDRGYTEAFF
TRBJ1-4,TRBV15,CATSRDYSTGLSNEKLFF
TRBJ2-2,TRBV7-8,CASSLGTSGSRTGELFF
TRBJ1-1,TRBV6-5,CASSYSRGGTEAFF
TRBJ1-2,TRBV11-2,CATEKGAGRIYGYTF
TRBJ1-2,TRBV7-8,CASSLSGDYGYTF
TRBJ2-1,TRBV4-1,CASSHPTQGANEQFF
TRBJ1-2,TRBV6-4,CASSDSTGEGGYTF
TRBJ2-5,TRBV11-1,CASSPNQETQYF
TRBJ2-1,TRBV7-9,CASSLPNNEQFF
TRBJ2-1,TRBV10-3,CAIRGEGQLYNEQFF
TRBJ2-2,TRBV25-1,CASSEWSSTGELFF
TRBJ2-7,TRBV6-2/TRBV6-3,CASSPLYEQYF
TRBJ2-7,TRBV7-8,CASSLGTSGTYEQYF
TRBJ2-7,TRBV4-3,CASSQEYLSAGVYEQYF
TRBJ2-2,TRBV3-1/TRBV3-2,CASSKAGLNTGELFF
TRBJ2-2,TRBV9,CASSVGGHTGELFF
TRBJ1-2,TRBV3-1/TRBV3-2,CASSQREWWPYGYTF
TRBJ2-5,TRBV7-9,CASSLLTGQETQYF
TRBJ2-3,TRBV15,CATSRPSTGGAGGTDTQYF
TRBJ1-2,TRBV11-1,CASSFRGGYTF
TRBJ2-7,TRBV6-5,CASNRGGRSYEQYF
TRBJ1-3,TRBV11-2,CASSLEWRNTIYF
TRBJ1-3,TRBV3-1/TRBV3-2,CASSQGHRGGNTIYF